These 30 T cell receptor beta chains share one sample of origin, sequenced in a study of cytomegalovirus exposure and HLA in healthy donors. Researchers ran the PCR with 60 Vbeta and 13 Jbeta primers. Data came from immunoSEQ multiplex PCR; TCRdb stores just in-frame clones and leaves some out. The table lists about 160,000 clones, 80% to 90% of them singletons. Sequencing was done on a sample of PBMCs. The receptors were sampled from a woman in her 30s in good health and CMV-seropositive.

This sequence joins TRBV25-1 and TRBJ2-3; D not certain. The germline CDR1 and CDR2 sequences are MGHDK and SYGVNS. Trimming shortened V by 4 bases and J by 3 bases, and 8 bases separated the two germline ends. The CDR3 has 13 residues. The CDR3, as DNA: TGTGCCAGCAGTGCGGTTCAAACAGATACGCAGTATTTT. It codes for CASSAVQTDTQYF. The full variable domain, with the rest looked up from reference TRBV25-1 and TRBJ2-3, is EADIYQTPRYLVIGTGKKITLECSQTMGHDKMYWYQQDPGMELHLIHYSYGVNSTEKGDLSSESTVSRIRTEHFPLTLESARPSHTSQYLCASSAVQTDTQYFGPGTRLTVL.

The chain has TRBV28 and TRBJ1-1, with D perhaps TRBD1 (6 bases). There are 15 residues in the CDR3. V shed 5 bases and J shed 0 bases, with 13 bases lying between them. Germline V gene data show CDR1 as MDHEN and CDR2 as SYDVKM. The CDR3: CASSPPGTLNTEAFF. CDR3 nucleotide sequence: TGTGCCAGCAGTCCCCCCGGGACATTGAACACTGAAGCTTTCTTT.

This chain connects TRBV9 to TRBJ1-2; TRBD1 matches at 7 bases. The V gene end was trimmed by 7 bases and the J gene end by 2 bases; junction bases not matched to a gene: 8. CDR1 and CDR2 (germline): SGDLS, YYNGEE. The CDR3 contains 14 residues. The DNA of the CDR3 is TGTGCCAGCCAGGGGGGAATGGGAAACTATGGCTACACCTTC. Translating gives CASQGGMGNYGYTF.

The gene calls are TRBV9 and TRBJ1-3, with TRBD1 as a possible D gene (6 bases). The CDR3 is 17 residues long. The V end was cut by 4 bases, the J end by 0 bases, with 17 bases between. Germline CDR1 and CDR2: SGDLS and YYNGEE. The DNA of the CDR3 is TGTGCCAGCAGCTCACACCCCGACAGGAGCTCTGGAAACACCATATATTTT. It yields the protein CASSSHPDRSSGNTIYF.

A single count supports this clone. Other DNA sequences in this specimen translate into the identical CDR3. The chain carries TRBV7-9 and TRBJ1-1, with D perhaps matching TRBD1 (5 bases). Germline lookup yields CDR1 SEHNR and CDR2 FQNEAQ (reference sequence). This CDR3 region has 13 residues. The germline V and J ends were trimmed by 5 bases and 4 bases, with 11 bases remaining between them. This CDR3 is CASSLQGGTEAFF. The CDR3 nucleotides read TGTGCCAGCAGCCTTCAGGGCGGCACTGAAGCTTTCTTT.

This chain joins TRBV6-5 and TRBJ2-7; TRBD2 might be the D (5 bases). Germline CDR1 reads MNHEY; CDR2 reads SVGAGI. The V end lost 4 bases, the J end lost 5 bases, and 12 bases lay between the germline ends. The CDR3 sequence is 13 residues long. The CDR3 spells CASSSPGSDEQYF. The CDR3 region has the DNA TGTGCCAGCAGTTCCCCGGGGTCAGACGAGCAGTACTTC.

The chain couples TRBV19 to TRBJ1-5, with TRBD1 matching over 11 bases. The CDR3 runs 20 residues. Trimming cost V 6 bases and J 4 bases; bases outside gene matches: 20. Germline CDR1 and CDR2: LNHDA and SQIVND (reference sequence). DNA for the CDR3: TGTGCCAGTAGAAAGGACAGGGGGCCGGGGAAGGGGGGCCCGAATCAGCCCCAGCATTTT. Its translation is CASRKDRGPGKGGPNQPQHF.

The J gene is TRBJ1-1, the V gene TRBV9, with 7 bases that match TRBD1. CDR1 is SGDLS and CDR2 is YYNGEE in the germline V gene. CDR3 length equals 15 residues. The ends lost 0 bases at V and 4 bases at J; junction bases unmatched: 6. The CDR3 bases are TGTGCCAGCAGCGTAGGGGCAGGGGGTAGCACTGAAGCTTTCTTT. This translates into CASSVGAGGSTEAFF.

The chain links TRBV28 to TRBJ1-2, with D hard to call. In germline, CDR1 is MDHEN, CDR2 SYDVKM. V was trimmed by 9 bases and J by 8 bases, leaving 13 bases between them. This CDR3 is built from 11 residues. CDR3 nucleotide sequence: TGTGCCAGTCAGATACTCGGGGGCTACACCTTC. It specifies CASQILGGYTF.

The genes are TRBV6-6 and TRBJ1-1; 9 bases fit TRBD1. The length of the CDR3 is 14 residues. Germline-derived CDR1 and CDR2 are MNHNY and SVGAGI (reference sequence). V shed 7 bases and J 4 bases; nucleotides not matched to a gene: 7. The CDR3, as DNA: TGTGCCAGCAAGGGACAGGGCAGCCCCACTGAAGCTTTCTTT. It specifies CASKGQGSPTEAFF.

This clone was observed a few times. The rearrangement uses TRBV18 and TRBJ1-5, with 7 bases matching TRBD1. This CDR3 is 14 amino acids long. J lost 2 bases, V lost 4 bases, and 2 bases had no gene match. Germline CDR1 KGHSH, CDR2 LQKENI. The CDR3 coding sequence is TGTGCCAGCTCACACGACAGGGGCAATCAGCCCCAGCATTTT. Translating it yields CASSHDRGNQPQHF.

V is TRBV27 and J is TRBJ1-1; D not certain. The germline gives CDR1 MNHEY, CDR2 SMNVEV (reference sequence). The CDR3 extends over 14 amino acids. Trimming left V 5 bases short and J 4 bases short, with 14 bases between. The chain's CDR3 is CASSRGYGSTEAFF. In DNA, the CDR3 is TGTGCCAGCAGTCGGGGTTACGGGTCCACTGAAGCTTTCTTT.

The chain uses TRBV18 and TRBJ1-6; 8 bases are shared with TRBD1. In germline, CDR1 is KGHSH, CDR2 LQKENI. V was pared by 3 bases and J by 0 bases, with 4 bases of the junction left unmatched. CDR3 size: 17 residues. CDR3 region: CASSPTGGSSYNSPLHF. The DNA for the CDR3 is TGTGCCAGCTCACCCACAGGGGGTAGCTCCTATAATTCACCCCTCCACTTT. The full variable domain, in which reference TRBV18 and TRBJ1-6 provide the parts outside the CDR3, is NAGVMQNPRHLVRRRGQEARLRCSPMKGHSHVYWYRQLPEEGLKFMVYLQKENIIDESGMPKERFSAEFPKEGPSILRIQQVVRGDSAAYFCASSPTGGSSYNSPLHFGNGTRLTVT.

This sequence joins TRBV27 and TRBJ1-5; no clear D gene. The germline V gene encodes CDR1 MNHEY and CDR2 SMNVEV (reference sequence). V was trimmed by 5 bases and J by 1 base, leaving 15 bases between them. This CDR3 is built from 16 residues. CDR3 DNA sequence: TGTGCCAGCAGTGCCTGGGCCCGTTCAAGCAATCAGCCCCAGCATTTT. It specifies CASSAWARSSNQPQHF.

This chain joins TRBV7-2 and TRBJ2-1; D possibly corresponds to TRBD2 (6 bases). Germline lookup yields CDR1 SGHTA and CDR2 FQGNSA. Trimming removed 4 bases at V and 1 base at J, with 11 bases between. The CDR3 covers 15 residues. The CDR3 spells CASSSGVGSYNEQFF. CDR3 in DNA: TGTGCCAGCAGCTCGGGGGTTGGGTCCTACAATGAGCAGTTCTTC.

The chain carries TRBV7-2 and TRBJ1-5, with D possibly being TRBD1 (5 bases). V lost 3 bases and J 7 bases, leaving 13 bases between the germline ends. The CDR3 extends over 14 amino acids. Germline V gives CDR1 SGHTA, CDR2 FQGNSA. This CDR3 reads CASSLTVGSQPQHF. Written as DNA, the CDR3 is TGTGCCAGCAGCTTGACAGTTGGGTCCCAGCCCCAGCATTTT.

This chain uses TRBV5-4 with TRBJ2-5; 8 bases align to TRBD1. Looked up from germline, CDR1 is SGHNT and CDR2 is YYREEE (reference sequence). The J segment lost 5 bases and the V segment lost 4 bases, leaving 10 bases of the junction unmatched. The CDR3 is made up of 15 amino acids. CDR3 DNA: TGTGCCAGCAGCCCAGCGACAGGGGACGTGGAGACCCAGTACTTC. It is translated as CASSPATGDVETQYF. The variable domain in full, completed from reference TRBV5-4 and TRBJ2-5, reads ETGVTQSPTHLIKTRGQQVTLRCSSQSGHNTVSWYQQALGQGPQFIFQYYREEENGRGNFPPRFSGLQFPNYSSELNVNALELDDSALYLCASSPATGDVETQYFGPGTRLLVL.

The V call is TRBV7-9, the J call TRBJ2-1; tentatively, D is TRBD1 (5 bases). The V gene lost 3 bases and the J gene lost 5 bases, with 14 bases spanning the gap. CDR3 length: 15 residues. Germline V gives CDR1 SEHNR, CDR2 FQNEAQ (reference sequence). CDR3 in DNA: TGTGCCAGCAGCTTGAAGGGGCTAGAGGACAATGAGCAGTTCTTC. Translation gives CASSLKGLEDNEQFF.

This clone was seen just once. The chain combines TRBV4-2 with TRBJ2-1, with 10 positions matching TRBD2. The CDR3 contains 15 residues. The germline gives CDR1 LGHNA, CDR2 YNFKEQ. V dropped 1 base and J dropped 7; count of bases not matched to a gene: 4. CDR3: CASSQVAGGFNEQFF. CDR3 nucleotide sequence: TGTGCCAGCAGCCAAGTAGCGGGGGGCTTTAATGAGCAGTTCTTC.

This clone occurred a few times. The chain combines TRBV30 with TRBJ2-7; 8 bases align to TRBD1. V lost 2 bases, J lost 3 bases, and 6 bases stayed unmatched. In germline, CDR1 is GTSNPN, CDR2 SVGIG (reference sequence). The CDR3 runs 14 residues. The CDR3 spells CAWSYGQGSYEQYF. For the CDR3, the DNA is TGTGCCTGGAGTTACGGACAGGGAAGCTACGAGCAGTACTTC.

V and J are TRBV18 and TRBJ2-4; no reliable D call. The CDR3 spans 13 residues. V shed 0 bases and J shed 5 bases, with 5 bases lying between them. Germline values: CDR1 KGHSH, CDR2 LQKENI. CDR3 nucleotide sequence: TGTGCCAGCTCACCACCGTTCGAAAACATTCAGTACTTC. This gives the protein CASSPPFENIQYF.

The V call is TRBV7-2, the J call TRBJ2-3; D ambiguous. The CDR3 runs to 14 residues. CDR1 is SGHTA, CDR2 FQGNSA, per germline. V was clipped by 2 bases and J by 0 bases, with 6 bases between them. The CDR3 reads CASSLQVSTDTQYF. The CDR3 nucleotides read TGTGCCAGCAGCTTACAGGTCAGCACAGATACGCAGTATTTT.

V is TRBV10-3 and J is TRBJ2-7; no firm D call. V gave up 2 bases and J gave up 2 bases, with 4 bases separating them. This CDR3 comprises 12 residues. The germline CDR1 and CDR2 sequences are ENHRY and SYGVKD. The CDR3 is CAISEATYEQYF. In DNA, the CDR3 is TGTGCCATCAGTGAGGCTACCTACGAGCAGTACTTC.

The J gene is TRBJ1-2, the V gene TRBV4-3; TRBD1 is a possible D gene (5 bases). V was cut by 4 bases and J by 1 base, with 10 bases left in between. This CDR3 has 14 amino acids. Germline-derived CDR1 and CDR2 are LGHNA and YSLEER. The chain's CDR3 is CASSPPGDNYGYTF. CDR3 bases: TGCGCCAGCAGCCCACCGGGGGATAACTATGGCTACACCTTC.

The rearrangement uses TRBV9 and TRBJ1-5, with D possibly TRBD1 on 6 matching bases. This CDR3 contains 15 residues. Germline lookup yields CDR1 SGDLS and CDR2 YYNGEE. V gave up 4 bases and J gave up 0 bases, with 11 bases separating them. This CDR3 reads CASSPDSYSNQPQHF. The CDR3 DNA reads TGTGCCAGCAGCCCGGACAGCTATAGCAATCAGCCCCAGCATTTT. Filled out from reference TRBV9 and TRBJ1-5, the complete variable domain reads DSGVTQTPKHLITATGQRVTLRCSPRSGDLSVYWYQQSLDQGLQFLIQYYNGEERAKGNILERFSAQQFPDLHSELNLSSLELGDSALYFCASSPDSYSNQPQHFGDGTRLSIL.

The chain is built from TRBV9 and TRBJ2-3; TRBD2 aligns across 10 bases. The CDR3 has 16 residues. Germline CDR1 reads SGDLS; CDR2 reads YYNGEE. Losses at the gene ends were 2 bases for V and 1 base for J; bases not matched to a gene: 4. The CDR3 protein is CASSVLAGVGTDTQYF. As DNA, the CDR3 is TGTGCCAGCAGCGTCCTAGCGGGGGTGGGCACAGATACGCAGTATTTT. The complete variable domain, with remaining parts taken from reference TRBV9 and TRBJ2-3, reads DSGVTQTPKHLITATGQRVTLRCSPRSGDLSVYWYQQSLDQGLQFLIQYYNGEERAKGNILERFSAQQFPDLHSELNLSSLELGDSALYFCASSVLAGVGTDTQYFGPGTRLTVL.

The chain is built from TRBV4-1 and TRBJ2-1; 12 bases map to TRBD1. The germline gives CDR1 MGHRA, CDR2 YSYEKL. Trimming took 3 bases from V and 8 from J; bases not matched to a gene: 5. This CDR3 has 15 amino acids. CDR3 sequence: CASSHRDRGHDEQFF. CDR3 DNA: TGCGCCAGCAGCCACCGGGACAGGGGGCACGATGAGCAGTTCTTC.

The genes are TRBV5-6 and TRBJ2-5; 10 nucleotides align to TRBD2. CDR3 length equals 15 residues. With V trimmed by 3 bases and J by 5 bases, 7 bases remained unmatched. Germline V gives CDR1 SGHDT, CDR2 YYEEEE. The chain's CDR3 is CASSYIAGGRETQYF. As DNA, the CDR3 is TGTGCCAGCAGCTATATAGCGGGGGGCCGGGAGACCCAGTACTTC.

The V and J genes are TRBV2 and TRBJ1-5, with unresolved D. CDR1 and CDR2 from the germline V gene are SNHLY and FYNNEI. The CDR3 has 12 amino acids. V gave up 6 bases and J gave up 7 bases, with 10 bases separating them. The CDR3 DNA reads TGTGCCAGCAGCCAAGGGAGGCAGCCCCAGCATTTT. Translated: CASSQGRQPQHF.

This chain uses TRBV18 with TRBJ1-2; D perhaps matches TRBD1 (5 bases). This CDR3 comprises 14 residues. V gave up 2 bases and J gave up 5 bases, with 12 bases separating them. Germline V lookup: CDR1 KGHSH, CDR2 LQKENI. CDR3 coding DNA: TGTGCCAGCTCACCAGAGGTCAGGGATTATGGCTACACCTTC. It specifies CASSPEVRDYGYTF.